Listed below are T cell receptor beta chains from one sample, sequenced in a study of shared clonotypes between healthy human individuals. Clones were sequenced by immunoSEQ multiplex PCR, and TCRdb holds only the in-frame ones, with some missing. The sample has 2 million to 2.5 million clones, approximately 95% seen once. Source material: naive CD4+ T cells sorted from blood. The receptors were sampled from a young man in good health. CDR3s include the opening cysteine and the closing phenylalanine or tryptophan. The order of the fields is D gene, J gene, clone size, V gene, CDR3 protein, CDR3 DNA. D genes are given only for firm matches. Clone size is given for some rows only: seen once, a few or many times, or a class if the clone is expanded.

D gene: -
J gene: TRBJ2-5
clone size: -
V gene: TRBV10-3
CDR3 protein: CAIRGVQETQYF
CDR3 DNA: TGTGCCATCAGGGGCGTCCAAGAGACCCAGTACTTC

D gene: -
J gene: TRBJ1-2
clone size: -
V gene: TRBV28
CDR3 protein: CASSLGGARADLGYTF
CDR3 DNA: TGTGCCAGCAGTTTAGGGGGGGCGAGGGCCGACCTTGGCTACACCTTC

D gene: TRBD1
J gene: TRBJ2-7
clone size: -
V gene: TRBV5-1
CDR3 protein: CASSLAGQGAHEQYF
CDR3 DNA: TGCGCCAGCAGCTTGGCCGGACAGGGGGCTCACGAGCAGTACTTC

D gene: TRBD1
J gene: TRBJ1-4
clone size: -
V gene: TRBV27
CDR3 protein: CASSLGQGVNEKLFF
CDR3 DNA: TGTGCCAGCAGTTTAGGGCAGGGGGTGAATGAAAAACTGTTTTTT

D gene: -
J gene: TRBJ1-6
clone size: -
V gene: TRBV7-6
CDR3 protein: CASSLAPEGGSPLHF
CDR3 DNA: TGTGCCAGCAGCTTAGCGCCGGAGGGGGGTTCACCCCTCCACTTT

D gene: TRBD1
J gene: TRBJ2-7
clone size: -
V gene: TRBV6-1
CDR3 protein: CASTEDRVAYEQYF
CDR3 DNA: TGTGCCAGCACCGAAGACAGGGTGGCCTACGAGCAGTACTTC

D gene: -
J gene: TRBJ2-7
clone size: -
V gene: TRBV10-3
CDR3 protein: CAISGGTRTYEQYF
CDR3 DNA: TGTGCCATCAGTGGGGGGACCCGTACCTACGAGCAGTACTTC

D gene: -
J gene: TRBJ2-7
clone size: -
V gene: TRBV27
CDR3 protein: CASSGDNSYEQYF
CDR3 DNA: TGTGCCAGCAGCGGGGACAACTCCTACGAGCAGTACTTC

D gene: -
J gene: TRBJ1-1
clone size: -
V gene: TRBV5-8
CDR3 protein: CASSFITEAFF
CDR3 DNA: TGTGCCAGCAGCTTTATCACTGAAGCTTTCTTT

D gene: -
J gene: TRBJ1-4
clone size: -
V gene: TRBV6-5
CDR3 protein: CASSYPLGEKLFF
CDR3 DNA: TGTGCCAGCAGTTACCCACTAGGGGAAAAACTGTTTTTT

D gene: -
J gene: TRBJ1-5
clone size: -
V gene: TRBV2
CDR3 protein: CASSEAGGPNQPQHF
CDR3 DNA: TGTGCCAGCAGTGAAGCCGGGGGCCCCAATCAGCCCCAGCATTTT

D gene: -
J gene: TRBJ2-2
clone size: -
V gene: TRBV7-2
CDR3 protein: CASSLNGGGNTGELFF
CDR3 DNA: TGTGCCAGCAGCCTAAACGGGGGCGGGAACACCGGGGAGCTGTTTTTT

D gene: TRBD1
J gene: TRBJ2-6
clone size: once
V gene: TRBV19
CDR3 protein: CASNKGASGANVLTF
CDR3 DNA: TGTGCCAGTAACAAGGGGGCGAGTGGGGCCAACGTCCTGACTTTC

D gene: -
J gene: TRBJ2-7
clone size: -
V gene: TRBV19
CDR3 protein: CASSMRVEEYYEQYF
CDR3 DNA: TGTGCCAGTAGTATGAGAGTAGAAGAATACTACGAGCAGTACTTC

D gene: TRBD1
J gene: TRBJ1-1
clone size: -
V gene: TRBV7-9
CDR3 protein: CASSSQGATEAFF
CDR3 DNA: TGTGCCAGCAGCTCACAGGGGGCGACTGAAGCTTTCTTT

D gene: TRBD1
J gene: TRBJ2-7
clone size: once
V gene: TRBV28
CDR3 protein: CASTTAGTGLKNEQYF
CDR3 DNA: TGTGCCAGCACAACGGCCGGGACAGGCCTTAAGAACGAGCAGTACTTC

D gene: -
J gene: TRBJ1-5
clone size: -
V gene: TRBV18
CDR3 protein: CASSPQGVNQPQHF
CDR3 DNA: TGTGCCAGCTCACCACAAGGAGTTAATCAGCCCCAGCATTTT

D gene: TRBD1
J gene: TRBJ1-6
clone size: -
V gene: TRBV10-3
CDR3 protein: CAIRDRVFSPLHF
CDR3 DNA: TGTGCCATCAGGGACAGGGTTTTTTCACCCCTCCACTTT

D gene: -
J gene: TRBJ1-5
clone size: -
V gene: TRBV28
CDR3 protein: CASRLRPLMPQHF
CDR3 DNA: TGTGCCAGCAGACTAAGGCCACTCATGCCCCAGCATTTT

D gene: -
J gene: TRBJ2-7
clone size: -
V gene: TRBV20-1
CDR3 protein: CSAPSSYEQYF
CDR3 DNA: TGCAGTGCCCCGAGCTCCTACGAGCAGTACTTC

D gene: -
J gene: TRBJ1-5
clone size: -
V gene: TRBV4-1
CDR3 protein: CASSQAQGTQPQHF
CDR3 DNA: TGCGCCAGCAGCCAAGCTCAAGGAACCCAGCCCCAGCATTTT

D gene: -
J gene: TRBJ1-2
clone size: once
V gene: TRBV6-6
CDR3 protein: CASSTPKSRYGYTF
CDR3 DNA: TGTGCCAGCAGCACCCCCAAGTCTCGGTATGGCTACACCTTC

D gene: -
J gene: TRBJ1-1
clone size: -
V gene: TRBV28
CDR3 protein: CASSEVGSWSEAFF
CDR3 DNA: TGTGCCAGCAGTGAAGTCGGGTCTTGGTCTGAAGCTTTCTTT

D gene: TRBD1
J gene: TRBJ2-7
clone size: -
V gene: TRBV9
CDR3 protein: CASSPQGLPFYEQYF
CDR3 DNA: TGTGCCAGCAGCCCACAGGGGCTTCCCTTCTACGAGCAGTACTTC

D gene: TRBD1
J gene: TRBJ2-7
clone size: -
V gene: TRBV18
CDR3 protein: CASSATGLLYEQYF
CDR3 DNA: TGTGCCAGCTCAGCGACAGGGCTCCTCTACGAGCAGTACTTC

D gene: -
J gene: TRBJ2-5
clone size: -
V gene: TRBV6-5
CDR3 protein: CASSNSEETQYF
CDR3 DNA: TGTGCCAGCAGTAACAGTGAAGAGACCCAGTACTTC